Listed here is a single T cell receptor (beta chain). Trimming removed 0 bases from V and 4 bases from J; junction bases left unmatched: 4. The germline gives CDR1 MRHNA, CDR2 SNTAGT. The CDR3 loop spans 15 amino acids. Both 60 Vbeta primers and 13 Jbeta primers went into the PCR. Produced via immunoSEQ multiplex PCR; TCRdb's table is partial and in-frame only. Of around 150,000 clones listed, 72% are singletons. The entry originates in a study of cytomegalovirus exposure and HLA in healthy donors. The TCR was taken from a man aged 45 to 65 in good health and CMV-seropositive. Sequenced input: PBMCs. J is TRBJ2-3 and V is TRBV6-4; 7 bases map to TRBD1. CDR3 loop: CASSDSKTGADTQYF. The CDR3 bases are TGTGCCAGCAGTGACTCGAAAACAGGGGCAGATACGCAGTATTTT.